These 11 T cell receptor beta chains were all obtained from the same sample, sequenced in a study of T cell responses to AZD1222 COVID-19 vaccine. The data were produced by immunoSEQ multiplex PCR, yet TCRdb's version contains in-frame clones alone and is incomplete. The sample lists around 140,000 clones, 89% occurring once. The sample was peripheral blood, taken on day 0 of AZD1222 vaccination. These TCRs come from an adult in good health.

The chain employs TRBV15 and TRBJ2-2; D perhaps matches TRBD2 (7 bases). There are 15 residues in the CDR3. With 5 bases removed from V and 6 bases from J, the gap between germline ends came to 16 bases. The germline gives CDR1 LNHNV, CDR2 YYDKDF (reference sequence). The CDR3 coding sequence is TGTGCCACCAGCGGGAGGGGGTTAGTGCCCGGGGAGCTGTTTTTT. Its protein is CATSGRGLVPGELFF.

The chain employs TRBV7-2 and TRBJ1-2, with D unresolved. V lost 4 bases to trimming and J lost 4 bases, with 19 bases between them. Germline assignment: CDR1 SGHTA and CDR2 FQGNSA. This CDR3 comprises 16 residues. CDR3 amino acids: CASSSPPVVTIYGYTF. Here the CDR3 DNA reads TGTGCCAGCAGCTCCCCACCAGTCGTAACAATCTATGGCTACACCTTC.

V and J are TRBV7-9 and TRBJ1-1, with D unclear. Per the germline V gene, CDR1 is SEHNR and CDR2 is FQNEAQ (reference sequence). The germline V and J ends were trimmed by 2 bases and 5 bases, with 6 bases remaining between them. This CDR3 is 12 amino acids long. CDR3 sequence (DNA): TGTGCCAGCAGCTTAACGTTGACTGAAGCTTTCTTT. Translated: CASSLTLTEAFF.

This chain uses TRBV18 with TRBJ1-1; 8 bases agree with TRBD1. The junction had 9 bases not matched to a gene; V was cut back by 4 bases and J by 2 bases. Germline-derived CDR1 and CDR2 are KGHSH and LQKENI. The CDR3 is made up of 16 amino acids. The CDR3 coding sequence is TGTGCCAGCTCACTAGGGACAGGTGGGCTAAACACTGAAGCTTTCTTT. Translating it yields CASSLGTGGLNTEAFF.

This chain uses TRBV2 with TRBJ1-6; D perhaps matches TRBD1 (5 bases). This CDR3 comprises 16 residues. V was trimmed by 4 bases and J by 7 bases, leaving 17 bases between them. Germline V lookup: CDR1 SNHLY, CDR2 FYNNEI. The CDR3 here is CASSVNPGLSNSPLHF. The CDR3 DNA sequence: TGTGCCAGCAGTGTAAATCCGGGACTTTCAAATTCACCCCTCCACTTT.

The chain carries TRBV2 and TRBJ2-3; D may match TRBD1 or TRBD2 (6 bases each). The CDR3 runs to 13 residues. From germline, CDR1 is SNHLY and CDR2 FYNNEI. V was cut by 11 bases and J by 2 bases, with 14 bases left in between. The CDR3 protein is CASKGGSTDTQYF. Here the CDR3 DNA reads TGTGCCTCCAAGGGGGGATCCACAGATACGCAGTATTTT.

The V gene is TRBV28, the J gene TRBJ2-7, with D perhaps assigned TRBD1 or TRBD2 (5 bases each). The CDR3 contains 17 residues. The V end was cut by 7 bases, the J end by 3 bases, with 25 bases between. The germline V gene has CDR1 MDHEN and CDR2 SYDVKM. CDR3 nucleotides: TGTGCCAGCACCCATCCCCCTGATCGGGACGTCTTCTACGAGCAGTACTTC. The encoded protein is CASTHPPDRDVFYEQYF.

The chain uses TRBV21-1 and TRBJ2-2; TRBD2 reflects the table's D call only, with no check against the DNA. TRBV21-1 is assigned pseudogene status. The CDR3 covers 16 residues. CDR3 residues: CASSKEGEGRGGELFF. In DNA, the CDR3 is TGTGCCAGCAGCAAAGAGGGGGAGGGTCGTGGCGGGGAGCTGTTTTTT.

V and J are TRBV10-2 and TRBJ2-7; perhaps TRBD2 as D (7 bases). Germline V gives CDR1 WSHSY, CDR2 SAAADI. The CDR3 contains 14 residues. Trimming took 6 bases from V and 4 from J, leaving 16 bases between them. The DNA for the CDR3 is TGCGCCAGCAGGGTTGGGGGGGGCAATTACGAGCAGTACTTC. Translated, it gives CASRVGGGNYEQYF.

The chain joins TRBV18 to TRBJ1-3; 8 bases fit TRBD1. The trim removed 3 bases at V and 0 bases at J, leaving 1 base unmatched. Looked up from germline, CDR1 is KGHSH and CDR2 is LQKENI. The CDR3 length is 15 residues. CDR3 DNA: TGTGCCAGCTCACCGGGACAGGCCTCTGGAAACACCATATATTTT. Protein product: CASSPGQASGNTIYF. The full variable domain, completed using reference TRBV18 and TRBJ1-3, is NAGVMQNPRHLVRRRGQEARLRCSPMKGHSHVYWYRQLPEEGLKFMVYLQKENIIDESGMPKERFSAEFPKEGPSILRIQQVVRGDSAAYFCASSPGQASGNTIYFGEGSWLTVV.

V usage is TRBV28 and J usage is TRBJ2-3, with D perhaps matching TRBD2 (5 bases). CDR1 MDHEN and CDR2 SYDVKM come from the germline V gene. V lost 3 bases, J lost 1 base, and 11 bases lay in between. The length of the CDR3 is 15 residues. CDR3 amino acids: CASSFPPGGTDTQYF. CDR3 in DNA: TGTGCCAGCAGTTTTCCCCCCGGGGGCACAGATACGCAGTATTTT.